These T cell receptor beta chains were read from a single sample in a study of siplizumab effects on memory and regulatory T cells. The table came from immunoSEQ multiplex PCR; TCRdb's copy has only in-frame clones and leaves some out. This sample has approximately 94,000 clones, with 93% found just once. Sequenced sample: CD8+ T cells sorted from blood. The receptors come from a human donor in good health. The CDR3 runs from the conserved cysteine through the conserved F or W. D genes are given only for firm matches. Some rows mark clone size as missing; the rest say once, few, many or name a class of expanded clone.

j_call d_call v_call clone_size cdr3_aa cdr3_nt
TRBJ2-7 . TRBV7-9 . CASAKGVGPNYEQYF TGTGCCAGCGCGAAAGGGGTGGGGCCTAACTACGAGCAGTACTTC
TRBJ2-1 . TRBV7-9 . CASSLRGLGEQFF TGTGCCAGCAGCTTGCGGGGGCTGGGTGAGCAGTTCTTC
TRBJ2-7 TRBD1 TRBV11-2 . CASSFETGRYEQYF TGTGCCAGCAGCTTCGAGACAGGGAGATACGAGCAGTACTTC
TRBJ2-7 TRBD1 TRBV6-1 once CASSVRGQGLHEQYF TGTGCCAGCAGTGTTCGAGGACAGGGGTTGCACGAGCAGTACTTC
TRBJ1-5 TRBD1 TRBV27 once CASSGTGNQPQHF TGTGCCAGCAGCGGGACAGGCAATCAGCCCCAGCATTTT
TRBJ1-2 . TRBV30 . CALGRNYGYTF TGTGCCCTGGGAAGGAACTATGGCTACACCTTC
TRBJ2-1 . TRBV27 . CASGLIPSYNEQFF TGTGCCAGCGGCCTCATCCCTTCCTACAATGAGCAGTTCTTC
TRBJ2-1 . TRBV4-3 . CASSQDRQFNEQFF TGCGCCAGCAGCCAAGATCGACAGTTCAATGAGCAGTTCTTC
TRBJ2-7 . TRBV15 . CATSRVAASYEQYF TGTGCCACCAGCAGGGTTGCAGCATCCTACGAGCAGTACTTC
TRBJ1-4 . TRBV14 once CASSQDLEPNEKLFF TGTGCCAGCAGCCAAGATCTAGAACCTAATGAAAAACTGTTTTTT
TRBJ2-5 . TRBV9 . CASSVAGGMETQYF TGTGCCAGCAGCGTAGCTGGGGGGATGGAGACCCAGTACTTC
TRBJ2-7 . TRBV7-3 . CASSLFPGSYEQYF TGTGCCAGCAGCTTATTTCCAGGCTCCTACGAGCAGTACTTC
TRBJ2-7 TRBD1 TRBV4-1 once CASSPSGQGLIHEQYF TGCGCCAGCAGCCCGTCCGGACAGGGTTTAATCCACGAGCAGTACTTC
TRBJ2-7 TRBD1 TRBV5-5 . CASNRGQGDSREQYF TGTGCCAGCAACCGCGGACAGGGCGATTCTAGAGAGCAGTACTTC
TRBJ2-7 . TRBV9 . CASSPRGPSYEQYF TGTGCCAGCAGCCCCAGGGGTCCCAGCTACGAGCAGTACTTC